These T cell receptor beta chains were read from a single sample in a study of control samples from healthy donors and cancer patients. Sequencing used immunoSEQ multiplex PCR; TCRdb keeps in-frame clones, though not all of them. The table lists around 250,000 clones, about 80% of them singletons. Sequencing was carried out using PBMCs. These receptors all come from a woman aged 55-70 years with lung cancer. Both conserved end residues are trimmed from each CDR3. Fields, in order: J gene, V gene, CDR3 protein.

TRBJ1-6 TRBV3-1/TRBV3-2 ASSQGRGRSPLH
TRBJ1-3 TRBV28 ASSPTFRTGLSGNTIY
TRBJ2-1 TRBV2 ASSEVMATRDEQF
TRBJ2-1 TRBV7-9 ASVRSLNYNEQF
TRBJ1-2 TRBV6-5 ASSQGQGNAGYT
TRBJ2-7 TRBV12-3/TRBV12-4 ASSFDGPYEQY
TRBJ1-1 TRBV6-1 ASSEVGRTTEAF
TRBJ2-7 TRBV7-8 ASSSGTGSYEQY
TRBJ1-1 TRBV6-2/TRBV6-3 ASSYSTLGTNTEAF
TRBJ2-5 TRBV7-3 ASSQTAGHPEETQY
TRBJ1-1 TRBV18 ASSPSAMNTEAF
TRBJ2-1 TRBV7-9 ASSLSGSYNEQF
TRBJ2-1 TRBV3-1/TRBV3-2 ASSLSPPSVNEQF
TRBJ1-1 TRBV7-6 ASSQGQGAEAF
TRBJ1-1 TRBV5-1 ASSGREGGTEAF
TRBJ2-2 TRBV6-5 ASETGITGELF
TRBJ1-2 TRBV2 ASSEDLVVYGYT
TRBJ2-7 TRBV19 ASSASQTGPYEQY
TRBJ1-2 TRBV27 ASSFWDRGPYGYT